This TCR beta chain was profiled in a study of blood T cell repertoires in COVID-19. Study as a whole: The analysed material was cDNA or gDNA that came from T cells, B-cell-depleted T cells, or PBMCs.

Original analysis: Nucleated cell counts were estimated from reference gene primer amplification. Measured with immunoSEQ multiplex PCR; TCRdb has only the in-frame clones, and not every one. V and J calls and clone size come straight from that table; D and trimming were deduced from the DNA. The sample has 210,000 or so clones, 80% seen once. In assigning cohorts, the study relied on participant-reported clinical history. This TCR came from a man under 40 with acute COVID-19. Source material: PBMCs or T cells enriched from blood (not recorded which).

The chain's CDR3 is CASSAPGTGLRIQYF. The CDR3 DNA reads TGTGCCAGCAGTGCCCCCGGGACAGGGTTACGGATTCAGTACTTC. The chain employs TRBV28 and TRBJ2-4; 9 bases match TRBD1. CDR3 size: 15 residues. The trim removed 5 bases at V and 10 bases at J, leaving 12 bases unmatched. The V gene's germline CDR1 is MDHEN and CDR2 SYDVKM.